These 13 T cell receptor beta chains were all obtained from the same sample, sequenced in a study of cytomegalovirus exposure and HLA in healthy donors. The method was immunoSEQ multiplex PCR; TCRdb's version includes in-frame clones alone and lacks a portion of them. Here the sample spans more than 100,000 clones, 88% being singletons. Input material: PBMCs. All receptors derive from a woman aged 18 to 35 in good health and CMV-seropositive.

The chain carries TRBV4-2 and TRBJ1-2; TRBD1 matches at 8 bases. V trimming: 0 bases; J trimming: 1 base; junction bases outside the gene matches: 4. The germline CDR1 and CDR2 sequences are LGHNA and YNFKEQ. The CDR3 contains 16 residues. The DNA of the CDR3 is TGTGCCAGCAGCCAAGAATCTACAGGGGGTAACTATGGCTACACCTTC. This encodes CASSQESTGGNYGYTF.

The chain combines TRBV2 with TRBJ2-6, with 8 bases fitting TRBD1. V lost 3 bases, J lost 4 bases, and 5 bases stayed unmatched. This CDR3 is 16 amino acids long. Germline CDR1 and CDR2: SNHLY and FYNNEI. In nucleotides, the CDR3 is TGTGCCAGCAGTGACGCCAGGGGGCTCGGGGCCAACGTCCTGACTTTC. This codes for CASSDARGLGANVLTF.

The chain carries TRBV11-3 and TRBJ2-5, with TRBD2 matching over 8 bases. In germline, CDR1 is SGHNT, CDR2 YENEEA. The CDR3 extends over 13 amino acids. Trimming took 6 bases from V and 4 from J; bases not matched to a gene: 4. The CDR3 region is CASRLTSVETQYF. The CDR3 DNA is TGTGCCAGCAGATTGACTAGCGTAGAGACCCAGTACTTC.

The rearrangement links TRBV6-1 to TRBJ1-2; tentatively, D is TRBD1 (5 bases). Looked up from germline, CDR1 is MNHNS and CDR2 is SASEGT. There are 15 residues in the CDR3. V lost 6 bases and J lost 4, with 18 bases in between. CDR3 protein: CASRGGVADLYGYTF. CDR3 coding DNA: TGTGCCAGCAGGGGGGGGGTGGCAGACCTCTATGGCTACACCTTC.

The rearrangement uses TRBV6-6 and TRBJ2-3, with no clear D. CDR3 length equals 14 residues. V lost 8 bases to trimming and J lost 4 bases, with 16 bases between them. Germline V gene sequence: CDR1 MNHNY, CDR2 SVGAGI (reference sequence). CDR3 in DNA: TGTGCCAGCCTCCCCCAGGCATCTTCAGATACGCAGTATTTT. This gives the protein CASLPQASSDTQYF.

This sequence joins TRBV15 and TRBJ2-6; D is unclear. The germline V and J ends were trimmed by 3 bases and 4 bases, with 10 bases remaining between them. Germline V gives CDR1 LNHNV, CDR2 YYDKDF (reference sequence). CDR3 length: 15 amino acids. CDR3 DNA: TGTGCCACCAGCAGGTCGGGTCTGGGGGCCAACGTCCTGACTTTC. Its protein product is CATSRSGLGANVLTF.

The CDR3 here is CASSLGTSGSRLNEQFF. CDR3 in DNA: TGTGCCAGCAGCCTCGGGACTAGCGGGAGTCGGCTCAATGAGCAGTTCTTC. The chain has TRBV5-5 and TRBJ2-1, with 14 bases that match TRBD2. Germline-derived CDR1 and CDR2 are SGHKS and YYEKEE (reference sequence). Trimming removed 4 bases from V and 6 bases from J; junction bases left unmatched: 9. The CDR3 covers 17 residues.

The sample holds a few counts of this clone. V is TRBV5-5 and J is TRBJ1-2, with 7 bases that match TRBD1. The CDR3 has 15 amino acids. Germline CDR1 SGHKS, CDR2 YYEKEE (reference sequence). V shed 3 bases and J 0 bases; nucleotides not matched to a gene: 5. The CDR3 region is CASSYGTAANYGYTF. The DNA of the CDR3 is TGTGCCAGCAGCTACGGGACAGCTGCTAACTATGGCTACACCTTC.

The chain recombines TRBV6-1 with TRBJ2-1, with 11 bases matching TRBD2. The length of the CDR3 is 15 residues. CDR1 and CDR2 (germline): MNHNS, SASEGT. The V gene end was trimmed by 5 bases and the J gene end by 4 bases; junction bases not matched to a gene: 4. The DNA for the CDR3 is TGTGCCAGCAGTCCCGGGACTAGCGGATACAATGAGCAGTTCTTC. Protein: CASSPGTSGYNEQFF.

This CDR3 reads CASRDLGGPNEKLFF. The CDR3 DNA is TGTGCCAGCAGAGACCTAGGGGGACCGAATGAAAAACTGTTTTTT. The chain recombines TRBV2 with TRBJ1-4, with D perhaps matching TRBD1 (6 bases). Germline CDR1 reads SNHLY; CDR2 reads FYNNEI. The CDR3 is 15 residues long. The V end lost 6 bases, the J end lost 5 bases, and 16 bases lay between the germline ends.

The rearrangement uses TRBV7-2 and TRBJ2-7; 9 bases line up with TRBD2. The CDR3 contains 16 residues. J gave up 3 bases and V 1 base, and 7 bases lay outside the gene matches. CDR1 is SGHTA, CDR2 FQGNSA, per germline. The CDR3 nucleotides are TGTGCCAGCAGCTTAGGTGTCCAGCGGGAGGACTACGAGCAGTACTTC. This sequence encodes CASSLGVQREDYEQYF.

CDR3 coding DNA: TGCGCCAGCACCAGAGATCCAGGGACAGGACTTGAAAAACTGTTTTTT. It specifies CASTRDPGTGLEKLFF. The rearrangement links TRBV5-1 to TRBJ1-4; TRBD1 aligns across 8 bases. Germline CDR1 is SGHRS and CDR2 is YFSETQ. This CDR3 comprises 16 residues. The ends lost 6 bases at V and 7 bases at J; junction bases unmatched: 14.

The rearrangement links TRBV27 to TRBJ1-1, with TRBD1 as a possible D gene (6 bases). The CDR3 sequence is 16 residues long. Germline V lookup: CDR1 MNHEY, CDR2 SMNVEV (reference sequence). V lost 5 bases and J 0 bases, leaving 16 bases between the germline ends. DNA for the CDR3: TGTGCCAGCAGTAGGTTAACGGACAGCATGAACACTGAAGCTTTCTTT. This sequence encodes CASSRLTDSMNTEAFF.